This is a list of T cell receptor beta chains from one sample in a study of T cell responses to AZD1222 COVID-19 vaccine. The table came from immunoSEQ multiplex PCR; TCRdb's copy has only in-frame clones and leaves some out. The sample lists about 130,000 clones; about 89% were seen once. This specimen was peripheral blood, taken on day 0 of AZD1222 vaccination. These receptor sequences come from an adult in good health. The CDR3 runs from the conserved cysteine through the conserved F or W. Each record gives: J gene, V gene, D gene, CDR3 protein, CDR3 DNA. The D gene is left open where the match is weak.

>TRBJ1-2|TRBV19|-
CASSTPGGYTF
TGTGCCAGTAGTACGCCTGGTGGCTACACCTTC
>TRBJ1-6|TRBV27|-
CASSSGQGFSPLHF
TGTGCCAGCAGTTCGGGGCAGGGGTTTTCACCCCTCCACTTT
>TRBJ2-7|TRBV28|-
CASSFRARRAYEQYF
TGTGCCAGCAGTTTTAGAGCGAGACGGGCCTACGAGCAGTACTTC
>TRBJ2-5|TRBV19|TRBD1
CASSNPWGQGSETQYF
TGTGCCAGTAGTAACCCCTGGGGACAGGGGTCTGAGACCCAGTACTTC
>TRBJ1-2|TRBV6-6|-
CASRDTANYGYTF
TGTGCCAGCCGGGACACAGCTAACTATGGCTACACCTTC
>TRBJ2-5|TRBV6-5|TRBD2
CASSYTSGGYEETQYF
TGTGCCAGCAGTTACACGAGCGGGGGGTACGAAGAGACCCAGTACTTC
>TRBJ2-1|TRBV4-1|TRBD1
CASQTGQGFNEQFF
TGCGCCAGCCAAACGGGACAGGGGTTCAATGAGCAGTTCTTC
>TRBJ2-7|TRBV6-5|-
CASEGGIDYEQYF
TGTGCCAGCGAGGGGGGAATCGACTACGAGCAGTACTTC
>TRBJ2-1|TRBV30|TRBD2
CAWSVIFGTATSGRAYNEQFF
TGTGCCTGGAGTGTAATCTTCGGGACAGCAACTAGCGGGAGGGCCTACAATGAGCAGTTCTTC
>TRBJ1-1|TRBV28|-
CASVTQGMNTEAFF
TGTGCCAGCGTTACTCAGGGGATGAACACTGAAGCTTTCTTT
>TRBJ2-3|TRBV5-6|-
CASSLLVTDTQYF
TGTGCCAGCAGCTTGTTGGTCACAGATACGCAGTATTTT